Each of the 11 T cell receptor beta chains below was sequenced from the same sample in a study of a mutant IDH1 vaccine in newly diagnosed glioma. Clones were read by immunoSEQ multiplex PCR, and TCRdb kept only the in-frame ones, dropping some. The repertoire holds around 26,000 clones, with 60% to 75% as singletons. These receptors' targets are unknown. Time point given: week 11, during vaccination. Every vaccine dose comprised 300 ug of mutant IDH1 20-mer peptide plus topical imiquimod. Source: peripheral blood mononuclear cells (PBMCs), taken from a glioma patient whose treatment included an IDH1 peptide vaccine. These receptors all stem from a man aged 18 to 29 with glioma. Some clones in this sample may be carry-over from other donors' samples.

V usage is TRBV25-1 and J usage is TRBJ1-2; no firm D call. The V gene's germline CDR1 is MGHDK and CDR2 SYGVNS. The CDR3 is 15 amino acids. V gave up 6 bases and J gave up 2 bases, with 16 bases separating them. CDR3 sequence: CASSPRKSSNYGYTF. As DNA, the CDR3 is TGTGCCAGCAGCCCGCGAAAAAGCTCAAACTATGGCTACACCTTC.

V is TRBV5-1 and J is TRBJ2-7, with D tentatively TRBD1 (6 bases). The germline CDR1 and CDR2 sequences are SGHRS and YFSETQ. The V end was cut by 0 bases, the J end by 2 bases, with 27 bases between. The CDR3 is made up of 20 amino acids. The DNA for the CDR3 is TGCGCCAGCAGCTTGGCCTTGTTGGCGTCGACCGGACAGCCCCCCTACGAGCAGTACTTC. Residues: CASSLALLASTGQPPYEQYF.

The genes are TRBV7-9 and TRBJ1-2, with a weak D call TRBD1 (5 bases). This CDR3 has 13 residues. Germline V gene data show CDR1 as SEHNR and CDR2 as FQNEAQ (reference sequence). Trimming shortened V by 6 bases and J by 9 bases, and 17 bases separated the two germline ends. The CDR3 nucleotides read TGTGCCAGCAGGTCCGGGACGGCTCCTCGCTACACCTTC. Amino acids: CASRSGTAPRYTF.

This chain links TRBV7-6 with TRBJ1-3; the D gene is possibly TRBD1 (6 bases). The germline CDR1 and CDR2 sequences are SGHVS and FNYEAQ. Trimming pared 5 bases from V and 0 bases from J, leaving 17 bases between. The length of the CDR3 is 17 residues. In DNA form, the CDR3 reads TGTGCCAGCAGCCCACAGGGTTCTAGCGTCTCTGGAAACACCATATATTTT. This translates into CASSPQGSSVSGNTIYF.

V is TRBV15 and J is TRBJ1-5; TRBD1 matches 9 bases. This CDR3 is 16 amino acids long. J was trimmed by 5 bases and V by 0 bases; bases with no gene match: 5. The germline V gene has CDR1 LNHNV and CDR2 YYDKDF (reference sequence). The chain's CDR3 is CATSRDTGTGYQPQHF. The DNA of the CDR3 is TGTGCCACCAGCAGAGACACCGGGACAGGGTATCAGCCCCAGCATTTT.

This chain connects TRBV6-5 to TRBJ2-5, with 13 bases that match TRBD2. Germline-derived CDR1 and CDR2 are MNHEY and SVGAGI. This CDR3 region has 16 residues. The ends lost 0 bases at V and 4 bases at J; junction bases unmatched: 2. The CDR3 loop is CASSYSTSGRAETQYF. The CDR3, as DNA: TGTGCCAGCAGTTACTCCACTAGCGGGAGGGCAGAGACCCAGTACTTC.

This clone came up once. The rearrangement links TRBV5-6 to TRBJ1-2; D is ambiguous. The ends were cut back, 4 bases at V and 2 bases at J, with 9 bases in the middle. CDR3 length: 13 amino acids. Germline values: CDR1 SGHDT, CDR2 YYEEEE. The CDR3 nucleotides are TGTGCCAGCAGCCCACGGGGAAACTATGGCTACACCTTC. This translates into CASSPRGNYGYTF.

The chain combines TRBV10-1 with TRBJ1-4, with 9 bases that match TRBD1. The CDR3 covers 18 residues. CDR1 is WNHNN and CDR2 is SYGVQD in the germline V gene (reference sequence). The J segment lost 2 bases and the V segment lost 1 base, leaving 8 bases of the junction unmatched. The CDR3 protein is CASSECRQGECTNEKLFF. CDR3 DNA: TGCGCCAGCAGTGAGTGCCGACAGGGGGAATGCACTAATGAAAAACTGTTTTTT.

The V call is TRBV11-2, the J call TRBJ1-4; 7 positions agree with TRBD1. The CDR3 extends over 14 amino acids. The germline V gene encodes CDR1 SGHAT and CDR2 FQNNGV. Trimming cost V 5 bases and J 8 bases; bases outside gene matches: 8. The CDR3 reads CASSPRTGMEKLFF. The CDR3 DNA follows: TGTGCCAGCAGCCCGAGGACAGGAATGGAAAAACTGTTTTTT. Combining the CDR3 with reference TRBV11-2 and TRBJ1-4 gives the whole variable domain EAGVAQSPRYKIIEKRQSVAFWCNPISGHATLYWYQQILGQGPKLLIQFQNNGVVDDSQLPKDRFSAERLKGVDSTLKIQPAKLEDSAVYLCASSPRTGMEKLFFGSGTQLSVL.

The chain has TRBV30 and TRBJ2-3; D might be TRBD2 (6 bases). From germline, CDR1 is GTSNPN and CDR2 SVGIG (reference sequence). This CDR3 region has 14 residues. With 0 bases removed from V and 6 bases from J, the gap between germline ends came to 13 bases. CDR3 in amino acids: CAWSVGGVRDTQYF. Written as DNA, the CDR3 is TGTGCCTGGAGTGTAGGCGGGGTTAGGGATACGCAGTATTTT.

The V gene is TRBV9, the J gene TRBJ2-1; 9 positions agree with TRBD2. Looked up from germline, CDR1 is SGDLS and CDR2 is YYNGEE. The CDR3 spans 14 residues. J lost 11 bases, V lost 1 base, and 7 bases had no gene match. CDR3: CASSVRGGGDQQFF. The CDR3 DNA reads TGTGCCAGCAGCGTAAGGGGCGGGGGGGACCAGCAGTTCTTC.